This T cell receptor (beta chain) was retrieved from a study of T cells after yellow fever vaccination. Germline loops: CDR1 LNHDA, CDR2 SQIVND (reference sequence). The junction had 12 bases not matched to a gene; V was cut back by 7 bases and J by 0 bases. This CDR3 region has 17 residues. Points from the study as a whole: Weaker, the secondary response had a peak occurring faster, on day 5 versus 15.

TCRdb recomputed calls from the 5' RACE reads with MiXCR, one row per CDR3 protein. The top ten clones hold approximately 15% of a sample with some 300,000 distinct CDR3 sequences, approximately 8% of them seen once. Worth noting for this clonotype: The antigen remains undetermined.

Sequencing was performed on PBMCs, taken around 45 days after the first yellow fever vaccination. The clonotype was recovered from a man in his late teens or twenties who received the YFV17D yellow fever vaccine. This chain links TRBV19 with TRBJ1-5; 7 nucleotides match TRBD1. Written as DNA, the CDR3 is TGTGCCAGTACCCTAGGGGCAGGGGGGGTTAGCAATCAGCCCCAGCATTTT. Translated: CASTLGAGGVSNQPQHF.